The clone carrying this TCR beta chain has just a few counts. The antigen is undetermined. Attached unique molecular identifiers marked individual cDNA molecules. TCRdb reprocessed the 5' RACE reads with MiXCR, giving one entry per CDR3 protein. The sample consists of just under 65,000 distinct CDR3 sequences, approximately 9.2% of them appearing once. These data come from a study of early T cells in non-severe SARS-CoV-2 infection. Study overall: Sequenced bulk RNA came from whole blood that was unsorted, and chains were unpaired.

Overall study findings and caveats: Matching results from VDJdb favored anti-spike CD8 responses, leaving private and CD4 specificities undetected.

CDR1 is KGHSH, CDR2 LQKENI, per germline. This CDR3 is built from 14 residues. V was clipped by 3 bases and J by 4 bases, with 12 bases between them. The chain links TRBV18 to TRBJ1-2; D remains unclear. The sequence was obtained from an adult who was a healthcare worker with PCR-confirmed SARS-CoV-2 infection or an uninfected control (not recorded which). The starting material was whole blood, obtained at baseline. This chain's CDR3 is CASSPKGDFYGYTF. CDR3 in DNA: TGTGCCAGCTCACCGAAGGGAGATTTCTATGGCTACACCTTC.